These 29 T cell receptor beta chains share one sample of origin, sequenced in a study of blood T cell repertoires in COVID-19. The protocol was immunoSEQ multiplex PCR, while the TCRdb copy is restricted to in-frame clones and leaves out a portion. The repertoire holds some 100,000 clones, with roughly 80% as singletons. Material: peripheral blood. The receptors originated from a man between 45 and 60 years old with acute or convalescent COVID-19.

The sample holds one count of this clone. V is TRBV7-6 and J is TRBJ2-1; D might be TRBD1 (6 bases). This CDR3 contains 14 residues. Per germline, CDR1 SGHVS and CDR2 FNYEAQ. The V end was cut by 0 bases, the J end by 5 bases, with 8 bases between. CDR3 loop: CASSLARTDNEQFF. Written as DNA, the CDR3 is TGTGCCAGCAGCTTAGCGCGGACAGACAATGAGCAGTTCTTC.

The chain is built from TRBV2 and TRBJ1-2; the match to TRBD1 covers 7 bases. The CDR3 is made up of 13 amino acids. CDR1 is SNHLY and CDR2 is FYNNEI in the germline V gene. The junction had 3 bases not matched to a gene; V was cut back by 4 bases and J by 4 bases. This CDR3 is CASSGQGGYGYTF. CDR3 in DNA: TGTGCCAGCAGTGGGCAGGGGGGCTATGGCTACACCTTC.

This chain connects TRBV9 to TRBJ2-3; the match to TRBD2 covers 9 bases. The CDR3 length is 17 residues. Trimming took 0 bases from V and 4 from J; bases not matched to a gene: 9. CDR1 SGDLS and CDR2 YYNGEE come from the germline V gene. The CDR3 loop reads CASSVDIAGVSPDTQYF. The CDR3 DNA reads TGTGCCAGCAGCGTAGATATAGCGGGAGTTAGTCCAGATACGCAGTATTTT. Drawing the rest from reference TRBV9 and TRBJ2-3, the complete variable domain is DSGVTQTPKHLITATGQRVTLRCSPRSGDLSVYWYQQSLDQGLQFLIQYYNGEERAKGNILERFSAQQFPDLHSELNLSSLELGDSALYFCASSVDIAGVSPDTQYFGPGTRLTVL.

This clone was seen a handful of times. Other DNA sequences in the sample encode the same CDR3. The chain combines TRBV9 with TRBJ2-3; 9 bases map to TRBD2. CDR1 and CDR2 from the germline V gene are SGDLS and YYNGEE. This CDR3 region has 19 residues. With V trimmed by 2 bases and J by 0 bases, 13 bases remained unmatched. CDR3 in DNA: TGTGCCAGCAGCGTTGAGGGGAGCGGGGGGCCATCTAGCACAGATACGCAGTATTTT. Encoded protein: CASSVEGSGGPSSTDTQYF.

This chain links TRBV7-8 with TRBJ1-3; TRBD1 agrees at 9 bases. Germline V gives CDR1 SGHVS, CDR2 FQNEAQ. CDR3 size: 16 residues. Unmatched junction bases numbered 5, after V lost 5 bases and J lost 0 bases. This CDR3 is CASSQRTGVSGNTIYF. The CDR3, as DNA: TGTGCCAGCAGCCAACGGACAGGGGTCTCTGGAAACACCATATATTTT. The variable domain in full, with the rest retrieved from reference TRBV7-8 and TRBJ1-3, is GAGVSQSPRYKVAKRGQDVALRCDPISGHVSLFWYQQALGQGPEFLTYFQNEAQLDKSGLPSDRFFAERPEGSVSTLKIQRTQQEDSAVYLCASSQRTGVSGNTIYFGEGSWLTVV.

The chain's CDR3 is CASSHKRQGPPSGANVLTF. The CDR3 DNA reads as TGTGCCAGCAGCCATAAACGACAGGGACCTCCCTCTGGGGCCAACGTCCTGACTTTC. This chain uses TRBV9 with TRBJ2-6; 7 bases are a match to TRBD1. The germline gives CDR1 SGDLS, CDR2 YYNGEE. Trimming at V came to 4 bases and at J to 0 bases, leaving 13 bases not matched to a gene. The CDR3 has 19 residues. Filled out from reference TRBV9 and TRBJ2-6, the complete variable domain reads DSGVTQTPKHLITATGQRVTLRCSPRSGDLSVYWYQQSLDQGLQFLIQYYNGEERAKGNILERFSAQQFPDLHSELNLSSLELGDSALYFCASSHKRQGPPSGANVLTFGAGSRLTVL.

The chain carries TRBV29-1 and TRBJ2-1; 9 bases match TRBD1. Germline values: CDR1 SQVTM, CDR2 ANQGSEA. V gave up 6 bases and J gave up 0 bases; unmatched junction bases: 6. The CDR3 totals 15 residues. The CDR3, as DNA: TGCAGCGTCGGGACAGGGCTGAGCTCCTACAATGAGCAGTTCTTC. It translates to CSVGTGLSSYNEQFF.

The chain couples TRBV5-4 to TRBJ2-7, with a possible D match to TRBD2 (7 bases). Germline values: CDR1 SGHNT, CDR2 YYREEE (reference sequence). Trimming cost V 1 base and J 5 bases, with 22 bases left between them. The CDR3 extends over 17 amino acids. This chain's CDR3 is CASSLLYGVGGGNEQYF. The CDR3 DNA reads as TGTGCCAGCAGCTTGTTGTACGGGGTTGGGGGGGGCAACGAGCAGTACTTC.

J is TRBJ1-5 and V is TRBV14; D is uncertain. The V end was cut by 0 bases, the J end by 6 bases, with 6 bases between. CDR1 and CDR2 from the germline V gene are SGHDN and FVKESK. The CDR3 is made up of 13 amino acids. The DNA for the CDR3 is TGTGCCAGCAGCCAAGATCCCGTTCAGCCCCAGCATTTT. Translating it yields CASSQDPVQPQHF. The full variable domain, in which reference TRBV14 and TRBJ1-5 provide the parts outside the CDR3, is EAGVTQFPSHSVIEKGQTVTLRCDPISGHDNLYWYRRVMGKEIKFLLHFVKESKQDESGMPNNRFLAERTGGTYSTLKVQPAELEDSGVYFCASSQDPVQPQHFGDGTRLSIL.

This clone has a single count. The chain couples TRBV4-1 to TRBJ1-5, with no clear D. CDR3 length equals 14 residues. The ends were cut back, 0 bases at V and 4 bases at J, with 7 bases in the middle. The germline V gene encodes CDR1 MGHRA and CDR2 YSYEKL. The CDR3 region is CASSQESKNQPQHF. For the CDR3, the DNA is TGCGCCAGCAGCCAAGAGAGCAAAAATCAGCCCCAGCATTTT.

The sample holds one count of this clone. The genes are TRBV24-1 and TRBJ1-2, with D possibly being TRBD1 (5 bases). CDR3 length equals 13 residues. Trimming left V 9 bases short and J 1 base short, with 11 bases between. CDR1 and CDR2 (germline): KGHDR, SFDVKD. The CDR3 loop reads CATAEGYNYGYTF. The CDR3 DNA sequence: TGTGCCACCGCGGAGGGGTATAACTATGGCTACACCTTC.

This clone has just a few counts. The chain recombines TRBV19 with TRBJ1-1; possible D gene TRBD1, 5 bases. Trimming took 3 bases from V and 11 from J, leaving 13 bases between them. The CDR3 contains 12 residues. Per germline, CDR1 LNHDA and CDR2 SQIVND (reference sequence). CDR3 loop: CASSIGGGGAFF. The CDR3, as DNA: TGTGCCAGTAGTATCGGGGGAGGAGGCGCTTTCTTT.

V is TRBV5-6 and J is TRBJ1-4; the D is unclear. The length of the CDR3 is 15 residues. CDR1 is SGHDT, CDR2 YYEEEE, per germline. V was pared by 4 bases and J by 4 bases, with 14 bases between. CDR3 protein: CASSLREPINEKLFF. The CDR3 DNA sequence: TGTGCCAGCAGCCTGCGTGAGCCCATTAATGAAAAACTGTTTTTT. Complete variable domain (other parts from reference TRBV5-6 and TRBJ1-4): DAGVTQSPTHLIKTRGQQVTLRCSPKSGHDTVSWYQQALGQGPQFIFQYYEEEERQRGNFPDRFSGHQFPNYSSELNVNALLLGDSALYLCASSLREPINEKLFFGSGTQLSVL.

The V gene is TRBV9, the J gene TRBJ1-2; D gene ambiguous. The CDR3 is made up of 14 amino acids. V lost 4 bases, J lost 4 bases, and 14 bases lay in between. CDR1 SGDLS and CDR2 YYNGEE come from the germline V gene. The CDR3: CASSHEGRSYGYTF. The CDR3 coding sequence is TGTGCCAGCAGCCATGAGGGTAGGAGCTATGGCTACACCTTC.

The chain uses TRBV7-8 and TRBJ2-3, with TRBD2 matching over 14 bases. Germline lookup yields CDR1 SGHVS and CDR2 FQNEAQ. There are 20 residues in the CDR3. J lost 4 bases, V lost 1 base, and 13 bases had no gene match. CDR3 sequence reads: CASSLGSGTSGRGPPDTQYF. In DNA form, the CDR3 reads TGTGCCAGCAGCTTAGGATCTGGGACTAGCGGGAGAGGCCCCCCAGATACGCAGTATTTT.

J is TRBJ2-3 and V is TRBV27, with 9 bases that match TRBD2. The length of the CDR3 is 18 residues. Per germline, CDR1 MNHEY and CDR2 SMNVEV (reference sequence). The V gene end was trimmed by 1 base and the J gene end by 6 bases; junction bases not matched to a gene: 14. CDR3 region: CASSLFGSGGVVVDTQYF. The CDR3 DNA reads as TGTGCCAGCAGTTTATTCGGTAGCGGGGGCGTCGTTGTCGATACGCAGTATTTT.

This chain uses TRBV2 with TRBJ1-2, with a weak D call TRBD1 (5 bases). In germline, CDR1 is SNHLY, CDR2 FYNNEI. The CDR3 extends over 13 amino acids. Deletions cut 8 bases from V and 7 bases from J, with 17 bases between. The CDR3 region has the DNA TGTGCCAGCCCCCCTTGGCAGGGCCGTGGCTACACCTTC. Its translation: CASPPWQGRGYTF.

The chain links TRBV7-3 to TRBJ2-3; 9 nucleotides line up with TRBD1. V shed 4 bases and J 6 bases; nucleotides not matched to a gene: 8. This CDR3 has 15 amino acids. Germline assignment: CDR1 SGHTA and CDR2 FQGTGA. This CDR3 reads CASSYRTGVRDTQYF. Here the CDR3 DNA reads TGTGCCAGCAGCTACCGGACAGGGGTGAGGGATACGCAGTATTTT.

The CDR3 region is CASSGTGTINEQFF. The CDR3 region has the DNA TGTGCCAGCAGCGGGACAGGGACAATCAATGAGCAGTTCTTC. The V gene is TRBV6-6, the J gene TRBJ2-1; 9 bases agree with TRBD1. Looked up from germline, CDR1 is MNHNY and CDR2 is SVGAGI (reference sequence). The CDR3 is made up of 14 amino acids. Germline trimming cut 6 bases from V and 6 bases from J; bases unmatched to any gene: 6.

CDR3 amino acids: CASSGTLNTEAFF. The CDR3 DNA is TGTGCCTCGTCCGGGACATTGAACACTGAAGCTTTCTTT. This chain uses TRBV25-1 with TRBJ1-1, with a weak D call TRBD1 (6 bases). Germline CDR1 and CDR2: MGHDK and SYGVNS. The CDR3 runs to 13 residues. The V and J ends lost 11 bases and 0 bases respectively, with 13 bases between them.

This chain connects TRBV18 to TRBJ1-5; D is unclear. This CDR3 contains 15 residues. V lost 3 bases to trimming and J lost 6 bases, with 15 bases between them. CDR1 is KGHSH and CDR2 is LQKENI in the germline V gene. This CDR3 reads CASSPGNGVGQPQHF. CDR3 in DNA: TGTGCCAGCTCACCCGGGAATGGAGTGGGTCAGCCCCAGCATTTT.

This clone came up a few times. V gene TRBV3-1 (or the pseudogene TRBV3-2) combines with J gene TRBJ2-7, with D unresolved. The CDR3 spans 16 residues. The ends were cut back, 0 bases at V and 0 bases at J, with 12 bases in the middle. Germline-derived CDR1 and CDR2 are LGHDT and YNNKEL (reference sequence). CDR3 DNA sequence: TGTGCCAGCAGCCAAGATCCCACGGAGTTCTCCTACGAGCAGTACTTC. This sequence encodes CASSQDPTEFSYEQYF.

The chain uses TRBV28 and TRBJ1-5; D unresolved. Trimming took off 2 bases at V and 8 bases at J, with 7 bases between the two ends. CDR1 MDHEN and CDR2 SYDVKM come from the germline V gene. There are 12 residues in the CDR3. CDR3 nucleotides: TGTGCCAGCAGTTTACCGGGAGAGCCCCAGCATTTT. Encoded protein: CASSLPGEPQHF.

This clone came up a few times. The genes are TRBV5-3 and TRBJ2-5; 8 bases are shared with TRBD2. TRBV5-3 counts as an open reading frame of uncertain function. The V gene end was trimmed by 0 bases and the J gene end by 4 bases; junction bases not matched to a gene: 8. The CDR3 spans 16 residues. CDR3 residues: CARSLAGGPWRETQYF. Written as DNA, the CDR3 is TGTGCCAGAAGCTTGGCGGGAGGGCCTTGGAGAGAGACCCAGTACTTC.

J is TRBJ2-1 and V is TRBV27; no definite D call. The CDR3 runs to 11 residues. V was trimmed by 7 bases and J by 3 bases, leaving 4 bases between them. Looked up from germline, CDR1 is MNHEY and CDR2 is SMNVEV (reference sequence). The CDR3 DNA is TGTGCCAGCATCCTCTACAATGAGCAGTTCTTC. Protein sequence: CASILYNEQFF.

This chain connects TRBV3-1 (or the pseudogene TRBV3-2) to TRBJ2-7, with D possibly matching TRBD2 (6 bases). CDR1 and CDR2 (germline): LGHDT, YNNKEL (reference sequence). There are 14 residues in the CDR3. The V gene lost 4 bases and the J gene lost 3 bases, with 13 bases spanning the gap. In DNA form, the CDR3 reads TGTGCCAGCAGCCCGGCTGGGGGGTTCTACGAGCAGTACTTC. The encoded protein is CASSPAGGFYEQYF.

The chain links TRBV27 to TRBJ2-1; TRBD1 aligns across 9 bases. The J segment lost 4 bases and the V segment lost 5 bases, leaving 12 bases of the junction unmatched. The V gene's germline CDR1 is MNHEY and CDR2 SMNVEV (reference sequence). This CDR3 has 17 residues. The CDR3 region has the DNA TGTGCCAGCAGTCTAACCTCGAGACAGGGGGGGTACAATGAGCAGTTCTTC. Translation: CASSLTSRQGGYNEQFF.

The chain is built from TRBV5-1 and TRBJ1-3; the D gene is possibly TRBD1 (5 bases). The V and J ends lost 5 bases and 2 bases respectively, with 11 bases between them. The germline CDR1 and CDR2 sequences are SGHRS and YFSETQ. The CDR3 spans 14 residues. DNA for the CDR3: TGCGCCAGCAGACAGCAGGGAACTGGAAACACCATATATTTT. Its translation is CASRQQGTGNTIYF.

V is TRBV6-1 and J is TRBJ1-5; no clear D. Germline values: CDR1 MNHNS, CDR2 SASEGT. The CDR3 is 13 amino acids. Trimming cost V 2 bases and J 5 bases, with 7 bases left between them. CDR3 protein: CASSEIGDQPQHF. DNA for the CDR3: TGTGCCAGCAGTGAAATCGGAGATCAGCCCCAGCATTTT.